The present T cell receptor (beta chain) was sequenced within a study of vaccination and CD4 T cells after COVID-19. About the research overall: Eight to ten convalescent cases were mild and one was severe, and all had been SARS-CoV-2 positive by nasal swab PCR. Investigators took post-vaccine samples a median approximately 72 days after dose two, within a range of 14 to 241.

Oncomine TCR Beta short-read sequencing was applied to DNA from cultured CD4+ T cells. From the PCR reads, TCRdb called clonotypes with MiXCR, one entry per CDR3 protein. The sample records about 14,000 distinct CDR3 sequences, around 58% being singletons. Specified treatment: approximately 10-day PBMC culture with coronavirus spike peptide pools or control peptides (ViraFEST assay). Notes on this clonotype: Its matching antigen is unknown.

Sequencing was carried out using CD4+ T cells from blood, cultured in vitro. This clonotype was sampled from a human donor who had recovered from COVID-19.

CDR3 nucleotides: TGTGCCAGTAGTACCCCACTAGCGGGAGATTCAGATACGCAGTATTTT. It is translated as CASSTPLAGDSDTQYF. This chain connects TRBV19 to TRBJ2-3; 11 nucleotides align to TRBD2. Germline V CDR1 and CDR2: LNHDA, SQIVND (reference sequence). V lost 4 bases, J lost 4 bases, and 7 bases stayed unmatched. The CDR3 extends over 16 amino acids. The whole variable domain, filled in from reference TRBV19 and TRBJ2-3, reads DGGITQSPKYLFRKEGQNVTLSCEQNLNHDAMYWYRQDPGQGLRLIYYSQIVNDFQKGDIAEGYSVSREKKESFPLTVTSAQKNPTAFYLCASSTPLAGDSDTQYFGPGTRLTVL.